The entry below gives a single T cell receptor (beta chain) sequence along with its context. Its matching antigen is unknown. The sample comes from a study of beta chain features in type 1 diabetes. Of the isolated RNA, all was reverse transcribed, and so the sequenced material was expressed TCRB transcripts. The repertoire was sequenced with immunoSEQ multiplex PCR; TCRdb's copy has only in-frame clones and lacks some. Of approximately 260,000 clones in the sample, just over 20% are singletons; the top ten hold 0.028%. V lost 4 bases and J 7 bases, leaving 13 bases between the germline ends. The CDR3 loop spans 13 amino acids. Germline CDR1 is MGHRA and CDR2 is YSYEKL. Study observations and caveats: Possibly, sequencing cDNA over-represented cells that had high TCR expression levels. Shortening that was moderate but significant affected the TCRB CDR3s of Type 1 diabetes patients in all four CD4+ subsets. The study left unresolved whether HLA type influences TCRB rearrangement.

A single heparinised draw of about 120 mL on average was taken per donor. Cells sorted by CD45RO/CCR7/CD25/CD127/CD95/CD27 comprised CD4+ naive, central memory, regulatory and stem cell-like memory cells. The TCR sequence derives from a woman aged 40 to 50 with type 1 diabetes. The chain has TRBV4-1 and TRBJ1-2; no clear D. Sequenced input: naive CD4+ T cells from blood. CDR3 sequence: CASSPPYTTGYTF. In DNA form, the CDR3 reads TGCGCCAGCAGCCCCCCTTACACAACTGGCTACACCTTC.